Sequencing of this T cell receptor (beta chain) was carried out in a study of shared clonotypes between healthy human individuals. The study, taken as a whole, reports: Rarefaction curves obtained for sorted subsets showed sequencing incomplete despite large depth. Unshared clonotypes carried lower generation probabilities than those common to all four donors.

This CDR3 has 16 amino acids. The germline CDR1 and CDR2 sequences are SGHKS and YYEKEE (reference sequence). Clones were sequenced by immunoSEQ multiplex PCR, and TCRdb holds only the in-frame ones, with some missing. The table includes roughly 1 million clones, more than 60% detected once. A remark on this clone: Its antigen is undetermined. The germline gene is not matched at one end of the junction; a read error may be the cause.

The specimen sequenced was memory CD4+ T cells sorted from blood. Subset indicated: CD45RA-negative fraction. The sequence was collected from a man in his late teens or twenties in good health. This chain connects TRBV5-5 to TRBJ2-3; 10 bases fit TRBD2. Here the CDR3 reads CASNLFSGRSADTQYF. The CDR3 DNA reads TGTGCCAGCAACTTGTTTAGCGGGAGGTCCGCAGATACGCAGTATTTT.